This T cell receptor (beta chain) comes out of a study of OX40 agonist ivuxolimab in advanced cancers. In the study overall: The study gave patients intravenous ivuxolimab at 0.01 to 10 mg/kg every 2 weeks. Findings and limits, study-wide: There were also nonresponders showing low normalized T-cell clonal expansion. In the 0.1 to 3.0 mg/kg range, CD4+ and CD8+ blood T cells had expanded clonally by week 6.

Autoimmune disease history or systemic immunosuppression led to patients being barred. The CDR3 consists of 15 residues. Per germline, CDR1 SGDLS and CDR2 YYNGEE. J lost 7 bases, V lost 4 bases, and 11 bases had no gene match. Notes on this clone: Its specificity is not known.

Profiled with immunoSEQ multiplex PCR; TCRdb holds only in-frame clones, not every one. This sample has 50,000 or so clones, with around nine tenths found just once. The source was CD4+ or CD8+ T cells sorted from blood, collected in a trial of the OX40 agonist ivuxolimab. The chain employs TRBV9 and TRBJ2-1; 7 nucleotides line up with TRBD2. This sequence originates from an adult with an advanced solid tumor such as melanoma, head and neck, liver or kidney cancer. The CDR3 sequence: CASSFQAGLGNEQFF. In nucleotides, the CDR3 is TGTGCCAGCAGCTTCCAAGCGGGGCTAGGTAATGAGCAGTTCTTC.